These 26 T cell receptor beta chains came from one sample sequenced in a study of siplizumab effects on memory and regulatory T cells. Libraries were prepared by immunoSEQ multiplex PCR; TCRdb keeps only in-frame clonotypes and omits some of them. The repertoire holds 120,000 or so clones, with roughly 92% as singletons. The source material was CD4+ T cells sorted from blood. These receptors originate from a human donor in good health.

This chain joins TRBV9 and TRBJ2-1, with 7 bases aligning to TRBD2. CDR1 and CDR2 (germline): SGDLS, YYNGEE. The trim removed 3 bases at V and 6 bases at J, leaving 15 bases unmatched. This CDR3 comprises 17 residues. CDR3 sequence (DNA): TGTGCCAGCAGCGCAGGGAAAAGCGGGACCCCCCGCAATGAGCAGTTCTTC. It is translated as CASSAGKSGTPRNEQFF.

J is TRBJ2-7 and V is TRBV12-5; 9 bases agree with TRBD1. CDR1 is LGHNT, CDR2 FRNRAP, per germline. This CDR3 spans 16 amino acids. With 0 bases clipped from V and 6 bases from J, the junction kept 9 bases outside the gene matches. The CDR3 DNA follows: TGTGCTAGTGGTTTGGTTCCTGGGACAGGGTACCCCGAGCAGTACTTC. Encoded protein: CASGLVPGTGYPEQYF.

V and J are TRBV7-9 and TRBJ1-4; TRBD1 might be the D (5 bases). CDR1 and CDR2 (germline): SEHNR, FQNEAQ (reference sequence). Trimming removed 1 base at V and 5 bases at J, with 8 bases between. The CDR3 totals 14 residues. The CDR3 DNA sequence: TGTGCCAGCAGCTTAGGCAGGGACAATGAAAAACTGTTTTTT. As protein: CASSLGRDNEKLFF.

The V and J genes are TRBV2 and TRBJ2-5, with D hard to call. CDR1 and CDR2 from the germline V gene are SNHLY and FYNNEI. The CDR3 extends over 13 amino acids. V lost 2 bases to trimming and J lost 5 bases, with 9 bases between them. The CDR3 here is CASSELPQETQYF. The CDR3 nucleotides read TGTGCCAGCAGTGAACTCCCTCAGGAGACCCAGTACTTC.

In DNA, the CDR3 is TGTGCCAGTACCTCGGGACAGAGGTATCAGCCCCAGCATTTT. Translating it yields CASTSGQRYQPQHF. The chain uses TRBV19 and TRBJ1-5; TRBD1 matches 7 bases. V shed 7 bases, J shed 5 bases, and the junction held 8 bases outside the gene matches. The CDR3 is 14 residues long. The germline gives CDR1 LNHDA, CDR2 SQIVND (reference sequence). Supplemented by reference TRBV19 and TRBJ1-5, the full variable domain reads DGGITQSPKYLFRKEGQNVTLSCEQNLNHDAMYWYRQDPGQGLRLIYYSQIVNDFQKGDIAEGYSVSREKKESFPLTVTSAQKNPTAFYLCASTSGQRYQPQHFGDGTRLSIL.

The V call is TRBV18, the J call TRBJ1-1; perhaps TRBD1 as D (6 bases). This CDR3 contains 16 residues. The V gene's germline CDR1 is KGHSH and CDR2 LQKENI. V lost 1 base and J 4 bases, leaving 16 bases between the germline ends. This CDR3 reads CASSPLGGDGGTEAFF. For the CDR3, the DNA is TGTGCCAGCTCACCACTAGGGGGTGACGGGGGCACTGAAGCTTTCTTT.

The J gene is TRBJ2-7, the V gene TRBV10-3; TRBD1 matches 7 bases. The junction had 8 bases not matched to a gene; V was cut back by 5 bases and J by 1 base. The CDR3 consists of 15 residues. CDR1 and CDR2 (germline): ENHRY, SYGVKD. This chain's CDR3 is CAISTRQGSSYEQYF. CDR3 DNA: TGTGCCATCAGTACCCGACAGGGAAGTTCCTACGAGCAGTACTTC.

J is TRBJ2-7 and V is TRBV5-1, with 7 positions matching TRBD1. The CDR3 has 13 residues. V was pared by 4 bases and J by 5 bases, with 6 bases of the junction left unmatched. CDR1 and CDR2 from the germline V gene are SGHRS and YFSETQ. CDR3 amino acids: CASSAGDSHEQYF. DNA of the CDR3: TGCGCCAGCAGCGCCGGGGACAGCCACGAGCAGTACTTC.

The gene calls are TRBV5-1 and TRBJ2-1; 7 bases line up with TRBD1. CDR1 and CDR2 from the germline V gene are SGHRS and YFSETQ. With V trimmed by 7 bases and J by 5 bases, 9 bases remained unmatched. The CDR3 runs 14 residues. This CDR3 is CASGRQGSNNEQFF. Here the CDR3 DNA reads TGCGCCAGCGGCAGACAGGGATCGAACAATGAGCAGTTCTTC.

The chain joins TRBV6-1 to TRBJ2-7; the match to TRBD1 covers 8 bases. The germline gives CDR1 MNHNS, CDR2 SASEGT. V shed 5 bases and J 7 bases; nucleotides not matched to a gene: 13. The CDR3 has 15 residues. The CDR3 DNA follows: TGTGCCAGCAGTAAGACAGGGGACCCCTCTCGGGAGCAGTACTTC. Residues: CASSKTGDPSREQYF.

The chain links TRBV7-2 to TRBJ2-7; D unclear. Looked up from germline, CDR1 is SGHTA and CDR2 is FQGNSA. The ends were cut back, 5 bases at V and 4 bases at J, with 15 bases in the middle. The CDR3 is 14 residues long. CDR3 bases: TGTGCCAGCAGCCTACTTGGGGTCCAGTACGAGCAGTACTTC. It yields the protein CASSLLGVQYEQYF.

This clone came up once. The chain links TRBV5-4 to TRBJ2-3; 10 bases match TRBD2. The V segment lost 4 bases and the J segment 1 base; nucleotides outside the gene matches: 6. CDR1 is SGHNT, CDR2 YYREEE, per germline (reference sequence). The CDR3 is 16 amino acids. CDR3 DNA sequence: TGTGCCAGCAGCCCGAGCGGGGGGGCTGGCACAGATACGCAGTATTTT. Translation: CASSPSGGAGTDTQYF.

This rearrangement joins TRBV6-6 to TRBJ2-3, with a tentative D call TRBD2 (5 bases). V dropped 1 base and J dropped 5 bases, with 16 bases sitting between them. Germline lookup yields CDR1 MNHNY and CDR2 SVGAGI (reference sequence). This CDR3 contains 16 residues. CDR3 nucleotides: TGTGCCAGCAGTTACTTGACGGGCCCGGGGAGAGATACGCAGTATTTT. This sequence encodes CASSYLTGPGRDTQYF.

The CDR3 bases are TGCGCCAGCAGGGGGGCCCAATCCACAGATACGCAGTATTTT. This gives the protein CASRGAQSTDTQYF. The rearrangement joins TRBV5-1 to TRBJ2-3, with D possibly being TRBD1 (6 bases). V was pared by 5 bases and J by 2 bases, with 12 bases between. Germline CDR1 reads SGHRS; CDR2 reads YFSETQ. The CDR3 consists of 14 residues.

The gene calls are TRBV27 and TRBJ2-3; 7 positions agree with TRBD1. The CDR3 is 14 residues long. The trim removed 5 bases at V and 6 bases at J, leaving 8 bases unmatched. Germline CDR1 is MNHEY and CDR2 is SMNVEV (reference sequence). CDR3 DNA: TGTGCCAGCAGTAACAGACAGGGTTGGGATACGCAGTATTTT. Translation: CASSNRQGWDTQYF.

The V and J genes are TRBV5-1 and TRBJ2-1; TRBD2 agrees at 12 bases. The germline V gene has CDR1 SGHRS and CDR2 YFSETQ. CDR3 size: 14 residues. Trimming at V came to 5 bases and at J to 7 bases, leaving 4 bases not matched to a gene. The CDR3 spells CASRGTSGFNEQFF. Here the CDR3 DNA reads TGCGCCAGCAGGGGGACTAGCGGGTTTAATGAGCAGTTCTTC.

V is TRBV28 and J is TRBJ1-5; D gene unclear. The CDR3 runs 15 residues. Trimming removed 9 bases at V and 0 bases at J, with 15 bases between. Germline V gene sequence: CDR1 MDHEN, CDR2 SYDVKM. DNA of the CDR3: TGTGCCAGTTCGTCTCGGCGGTATAGCAATCAGCCCCAGCATTTT. Translation: CASSSRRYSNQPQHF.

The chain couples TRBV18 to TRBJ2-7; TRBD2 is a possible D gene (6 bases). Trimming took 5 bases from V and 2 from J, leaving 19 bases between them. Germline V gene sequence: CDR1 KGHSH, CDR2 LQKENI. The CDR3 sequence is 16 residues long. DNA of the CDR3: TGTGCCAGCTCATCTGCAGCCGGGGGAACTGCCTACGAGCAGTACTTC. It codes for CASSSAAGGTAYEQYF. The whole variable domain, filled in from reference TRBV18 and TRBJ2-7, reads NAGVMQNPRHLVRRRGQEARLRCSPMKGHSHVYWYRQLPEEGLKFMVYLQKENIIDESGMPKERFSAEFPKEGPSILRIQQVVRGDSAAYFCASSSAAGGTAYEQYFGPGTRLTVT.

The rearrangement uses TRBV5-8 and TRBJ1-1; TRBD1 might be the D (5 bases). Per the germline V gene, CDR1 is SGHTS and CDR2 is YDEGEE. Trimming stripped 7 bases from V and 10 bases from J, with 20 bases between. The CDR3 is made up of 13 amino acids. As DNA, the CDR3 is TGTGCCAGCCTAAGGGGTTCTACACTGAGAGCTTTCTTT. Its protein is CASLRGSTLRAFF.

This rearrangement joins TRBV11-2 to TRBJ2-1, with a tentative D call TRBD2 (6 bases). There are 13 residues in the CDR3. CDR1 SGHAT and CDR2 FQNNGV come from the germline V gene. V lost 6 bases and J 7 bases, leaving 13 bases between the germline ends. The CDR3 spells CASSRDSSNEQFF. The DNA of the CDR3 is TGTGCCAGCAGTCGGGACTCATCAAATGAGCAGTTCTTC.

This clone has just a few counts. The chain has TRBV6-6 and TRBJ2-2; D call uncertain. CDR3 size: 16 residues. Germline CDR1 MNHNY, CDR2 SVGAGI (reference sequence). Deletions cut 5 bases from V and 0 bases from J, with 13 bases between. This CDR3 is CASSHRRFANTGELFF. In DNA, the CDR3 is TGTGCCAGCAGTCACCGCAGGTTCGCGAACACCGGGGAGCTGTTTTTT.

This clone was counted once. The CDR3 reads CASSSTDKFYGYTF. The CDR3, as DNA: TGTGCCAGCAGTTCCACAGACAAGTTCTATGGCTACACCTTC. The rearrangement joins TRBV6-6 to TRBJ1-2; no clear D gene. V was trimmed by 4 bases and J by 4 bases, leaving 13 bases between them. The CDR3 totals 14 residues. Germline CDR1 is MNHNY and CDR2 is SVGAGI (reference sequence).

The chain links TRBV5-1 to TRBJ2-1; D is perhaps TRBD2 (6 bases). V lost 3 bases and J lost 7, with 14 bases in between. CDR3 length equals 14 residues. Germline V gives CDR1 SGHRS, CDR2 YFSETQ. The chain's CDR3 is CASSSSTSPNEQFF. The CDR3 bases are TGCGCCAGCAGCTCCTCGACTAGTCCTAATGAGCAGTTCTTC.

The chain couples TRBV29-1 to TRBJ2-3; TRBD2 is a possible D gene (6 bases). In germline, CDR1 is SQVTM, CDR2 ANQGSEA. The CDR3 runs to 14 residues. The germline V and J ends were trimmed by 4 bases and 2 bases, with 13 bases remaining between them. The CDR3: CSVGRRELTDTQYF. In nucleotides, the CDR3 is TGCAGCGTTGGGCGTCGGGAGCTCACAGATACGCAGTATTTT.

The chain recombines TRBV11-2 with TRBJ2-1; D may correspond to TRBD1 or TRBD2 (5 bases each). Germline V gene lookup returns CDR1 SGHAT and CDR2 FQNNGV. The CDR3 totals 15 residues. V lost 4 bases, J lost 6 bases, and 16 bases lay in between. The CDR3 is CASSSTRGLFNEQFF. The CDR3, as DNA: TGTGCCAGCAGCTCAACTAGGGGTCTTTTCAATGAGCAGTTCTTC.

This chain connects TRBV25-1 to TRBJ2-1; D might be TRBD2 (5 bases). Trimming cost V 11 bases and J 0 bases, with 14 bases left between them. This CDR3 region has 14 residues. Germline CDR1 MGHDK, CDR2 SYGVNS. CDR3 coding DNA: TGTGCCGCCGAGGGAAGCAGCTCCTACAATGAGCAGTTCTTC. It encodes CAAEGSSSYNEQFF.